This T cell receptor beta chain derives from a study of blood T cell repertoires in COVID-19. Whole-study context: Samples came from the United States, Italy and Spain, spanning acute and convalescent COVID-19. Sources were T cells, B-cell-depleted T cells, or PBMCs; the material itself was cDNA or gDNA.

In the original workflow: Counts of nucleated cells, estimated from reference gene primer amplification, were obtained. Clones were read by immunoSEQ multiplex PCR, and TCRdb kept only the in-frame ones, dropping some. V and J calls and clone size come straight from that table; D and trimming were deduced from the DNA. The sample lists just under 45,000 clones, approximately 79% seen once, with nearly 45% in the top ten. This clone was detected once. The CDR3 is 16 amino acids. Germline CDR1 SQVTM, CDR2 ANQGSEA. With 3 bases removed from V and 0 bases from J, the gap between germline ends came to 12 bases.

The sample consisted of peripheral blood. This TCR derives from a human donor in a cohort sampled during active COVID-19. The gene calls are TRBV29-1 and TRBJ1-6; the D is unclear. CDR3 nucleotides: TGCAGCGTTGAGTTCTACCCAAGCTCCTATAATTCACCCCTCCACTTT. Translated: CSVEFYPSSYNSPLHF.